These T cell receptor beta chains were read from a single sample in a study of T cells in Graves' hyperthyroidism and ophthalmopathy. MiXCR was run by TCRdb on the multiplex PCR reads, yielding one entry per CDR3 protein. Here the sample spans 370,000 or so distinct CDR3 sequences, approximately 13% being singletons. Sequenced sample: blood. Receptor source: a man between 25 and 39 years old with Graves' hyperthyroidism that later progressed to Graves' ophthalmopathy. Both conserved end residues are part of each CDR3. D genes are given only for firm matches. The size entry is marked missing in some rows and otherwise reads once, few, many or a size class.

v_gene	abundance	j_gene	d_gene	CDR3aa	CDR3nt
TRBV5-1	many	TRBJ1-6	TRBD1	CASSLLGQGGNSPLHF	TGCGCCAGCAGCCTGCTGGGACAGGGGGGCAATTCACCCCTCCACTTT
TRBV10-3	NA	TRBJ1-1	TRBD1	CAIGGQGFMNTEAFF	TGTGCCATCGGCGGACAGGGTTTCATGAACACTGAAGCTTTCTTT
TRBV12-3/TRBV12-4	many	TRBJ2-7	NA	CASSLRGAGYEQYF	TGTGCCAGCAGTTTGAGGGGGGCCGGCTACGAGCAGTACTTC
TRBV7-2	NA	TRBJ1-1	NA	CPSSSVGGSTRRAFF	TGTCCCAGCAGCTCAGTGGGGGGAAGCACCCGACGGGCTTTCTTT
TRBV7-9	many	TRBJ2-1	NA	CASSLLPGRYYNEQFF	TGTGCCAGCAGCTTACTACCGGGACGGTACTACAATGAGCAGTTCTTC
TRBV7-9	many	TRBJ2-7	NA	CASSLVPYEQYF	TGTGCCAGCAGCTTAGTCCCCTACGAGCAGTACTTC
TRBV19	NA	TRBJ2-1	NA	CASRMYMTSKSLGNEQFF	TGTGCCAGTAGGATGTATATGACCTCAAAGAGCTTGGGCAATGAGCAGTTCTTC
TRBV4-1	many	TRBJ2-3	TRBD2	CASSQILAVSTDTQYF	TGCGCCAGCAGCCAGATACTAGCGGTGAGCACAGATACGCAGTATTTT
TRBV11-2	many	TRBJ1-2	NA	CASSLGGYYYGYTF	TGTGCCAGCAGCTTAGGGGGATACTACTATGGCTACACCTTC
TRBV18	many	TRBJ2-1	TRBD1	CASSPIGTEVDEQFF	TGTGCCAGCTCACCCATCGGGACAGAAGTCGATGAGCAGTTCTTC
TRBV18	NA	TRBJ1-1	NA	CASSPATRVTEASF	TGTGCCAGCTCACCTGCTACTCGGGTTACTGAAGCTTCCTTT
TRBV20-1	few	TRBJ1-5	TRBD1	CSALARGTGDFYSNQPQHF	TGCAGTGCCCTAGCTAGGGGGACAGGGGATTTCTATAGCAATCAGCCCCAGCATTTT
TRBV10-3	few	TRBJ2-3	NA	CAISEKAGTGRSTDTQYF	TGTGCCATCAGTGAGAAGGCAGGGACTGGGAGAAGCACAGATACGCAGTATTTT
TRBV6-6	many	TRBJ2-1	TRBD2	CASSYGGPSGVNEQFF	TGTGCCAGCAGTTACGGGGGGCCTAGCGGGGTCAATGAGCAGTTCTTC
TRBV24-1	many	TRBJ1-2	NA	CATSDFPRNYGYTF	TGTGCCACCAGTGATTTCCCCAGGAACTATGGCTACACCTTC
TRBV4-1	NA	TRBJ2-3	TRBD1	CASSQVRAGGEDDTQYF	TGCGCCAGCAGCCAAGTCCGGGCAGGGGGCGAAGACGATACGCAGTATTTT
TRBV3-1	many	TRBJ2-5	TRBD2	CASSQDRTSEGITQYF	TGTGCCAGCAGCCAAGATAGGACTAGCGAGGGCATAACCCAGTACTTC
TRBV5-1	many	TRBJ1-1	NA	CASSLDTLGTEAFF	TGCGCCAGCAGCCTAGACACCCTGGGCACTGAAGCTTTCTTT
TRBV30	NA	TRBJ2-3	NA	CAWSAPRRTTDTQYF	TGTGCCTGGAGCGCCCCCAGGAGAACCACAGATACGCAGTATTTT
TRBV4-1	NA	TRBJ2-1	TRBD2	CASSQPSGKSLDEQFF	TGCGCCAGCAGCCAACCTAGCGGGAAATCGTTGGATGAGCAGTTCTTC
TRBV30	few	TRBJ1-6	NA	CAWSSPRGSYNSPLHF	TGTGCCTGGAGCTCCCCTCGGGGGAGCTATAATTCACCCCTCCACTTT
TRBV20-1	NA	TRBJ2-5	TRBD2	CSAVAGGPGETQYF	TGCAGTGCAGTAGCGGGGGGGCCGGGGGAGACCCAGTACTTC
TRBV29-1	many	TRBJ2-7	NA	CSVRDGTYEQYF	TGCAGCGTGCGGGACGGGACCTACGAGCAGTACTTC
TRBV5-1	few	TRBJ2-7	TRBD2	CASSFSGQAYEQYF	TGCGCCAGCAGCTTTAGCGGGCAGGCCTACGAGCAGTACTTC